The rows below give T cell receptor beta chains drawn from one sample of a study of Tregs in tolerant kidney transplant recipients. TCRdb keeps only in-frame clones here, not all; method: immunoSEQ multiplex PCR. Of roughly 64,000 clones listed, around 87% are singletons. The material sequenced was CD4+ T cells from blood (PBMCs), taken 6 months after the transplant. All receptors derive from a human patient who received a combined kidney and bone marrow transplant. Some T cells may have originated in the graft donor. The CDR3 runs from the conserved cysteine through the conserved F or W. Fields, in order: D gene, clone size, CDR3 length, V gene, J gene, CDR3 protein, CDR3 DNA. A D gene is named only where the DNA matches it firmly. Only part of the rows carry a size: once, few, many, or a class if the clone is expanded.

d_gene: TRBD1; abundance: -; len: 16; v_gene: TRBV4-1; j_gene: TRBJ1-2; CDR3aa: CASSQEWTGTAYGYTF; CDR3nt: TGCGCCAGCAGCCAAGAATGGACAGGGACCGCCTATGGCTACACCTTC
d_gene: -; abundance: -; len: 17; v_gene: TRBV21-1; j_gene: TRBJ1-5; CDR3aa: CASRFGRVTGSNQPQHF; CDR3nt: TGTGCCAGCAGATTCGGCAGGGTGACGGGTAGCAATCAGCCCCAGCATTTT
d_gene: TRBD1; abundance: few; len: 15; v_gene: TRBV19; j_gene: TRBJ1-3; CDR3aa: CASSSKQGSGNTIYF; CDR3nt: TGTGCCAGTAGTAGCAAACAGGGGAGCGGAAACACCATATATTTT
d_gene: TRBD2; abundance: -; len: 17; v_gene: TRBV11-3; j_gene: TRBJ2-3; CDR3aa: CASSSPTSGRGADTQYF; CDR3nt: TGTGCCAGCAGCTCCCCGACTAGCGGGAGAGGCGCAGATACGCAGTATTTT
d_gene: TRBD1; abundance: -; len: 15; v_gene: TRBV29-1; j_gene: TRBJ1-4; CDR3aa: CSVGQGNKIREKLFF; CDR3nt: TGCAGCGTTGGACAGGGGAATAAGATCCGGGAAAAACTGTTTTTT
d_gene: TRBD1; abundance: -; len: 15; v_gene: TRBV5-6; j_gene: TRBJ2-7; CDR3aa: CASSFLWDRVNEQYF; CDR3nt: TGTGCCAGCAGCTTTTTATGGGACAGGGTCAACGAGCAGTACTTC
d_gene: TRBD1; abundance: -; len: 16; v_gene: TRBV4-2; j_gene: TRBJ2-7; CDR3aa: CASSQGGGRFTYEQYF; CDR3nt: TGTGCCAGCAGCCAAGGAGGGGGCCGTTTTACGTACGAGCAGTACTTC
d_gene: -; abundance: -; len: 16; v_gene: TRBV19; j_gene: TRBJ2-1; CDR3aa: CASSIGGGGRRNEQFF; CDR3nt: TGTGCCAGTAGTATCGGTGGAGGAGGGAGAAGGAATGAGCAGTTCTTC
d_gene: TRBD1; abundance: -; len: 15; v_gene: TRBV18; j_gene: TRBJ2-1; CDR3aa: CASSPRQGAYNEQFF; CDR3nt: TGTGCCAGCTCACCAAGGCAGGGGGCCTACAATGAGCAGTTCTTC
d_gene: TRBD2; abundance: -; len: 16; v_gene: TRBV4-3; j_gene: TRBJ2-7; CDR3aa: CASSQELAGVPYEQYF; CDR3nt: TGCGCCAGCAGCCAAGAACTAGCGGGGGTTCCCTACGAGCAGTACTTC
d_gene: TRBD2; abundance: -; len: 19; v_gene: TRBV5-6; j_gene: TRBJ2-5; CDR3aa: CASSLAGTSGRGYQETQYF; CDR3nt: TGTGCCAGCAGCTTGGCCGGGACTAGCGGGAGGGGTTACCAAGAGACCCAGTACTTC
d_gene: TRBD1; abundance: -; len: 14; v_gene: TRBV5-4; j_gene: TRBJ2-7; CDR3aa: CASSLRGQDYEQYF; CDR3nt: TGTGCCAGCAGCTTGAGGGGACAGGACTACGAGCAGTACTTC
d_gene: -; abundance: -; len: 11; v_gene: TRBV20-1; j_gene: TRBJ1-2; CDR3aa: CSADRDYGYTF; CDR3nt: TGCAGTGCTGACCGGGACTATGGCTACACCTTC
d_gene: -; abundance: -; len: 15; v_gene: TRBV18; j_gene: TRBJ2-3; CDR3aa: CASSPPSAATDTQYF; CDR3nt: TGTGCCAGCTCACCTCCAAGCGCGGCCACAGATACGCAGTATTTT
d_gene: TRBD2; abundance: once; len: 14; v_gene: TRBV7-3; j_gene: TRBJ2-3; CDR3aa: CASSQRDSTDTQYF; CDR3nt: TGTGCCAGCAGTCAGCGGGATAGCACAGATACGCAGTATTTT
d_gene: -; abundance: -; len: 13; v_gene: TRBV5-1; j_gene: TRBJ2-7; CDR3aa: CASSLAQGYEQYF; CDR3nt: TGCGCCAGCAGCTTGGCGCAGGGCTACGAGCAGTACTTC
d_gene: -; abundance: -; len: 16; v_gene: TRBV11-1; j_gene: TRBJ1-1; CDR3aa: CASSFGRVWSWTEAFF; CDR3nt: TGTGCCAGCAGCTTCGGCAGGGTGTGGAGTTGGACTGAAGCTTTCTTT
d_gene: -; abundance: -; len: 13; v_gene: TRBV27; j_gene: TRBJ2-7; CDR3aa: CASSSSYRSEQYF; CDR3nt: TGTGCCAGCAGTTCGTCCTATAGGAGCGAGCAGTACTTC
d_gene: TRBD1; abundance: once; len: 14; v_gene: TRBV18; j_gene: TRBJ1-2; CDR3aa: CASSPQTGDYGYTF; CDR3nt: TGTGCCAGCTCACCACAGACAGGGGACTATGGCTACACCTTC
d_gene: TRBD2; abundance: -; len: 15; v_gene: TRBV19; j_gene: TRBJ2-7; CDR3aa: CASSQPSGGTYEQYF; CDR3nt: TGTGCCAGTAGTCAACCGAGCGGGGGAACCTACGAGCAGTACTTC
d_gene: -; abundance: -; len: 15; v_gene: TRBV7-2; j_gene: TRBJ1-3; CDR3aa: CASSLPRRDGNTIYF; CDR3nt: TGTGCCAGCAGCTTACCCCGTCGAGATGGAAACACCATATATTTT
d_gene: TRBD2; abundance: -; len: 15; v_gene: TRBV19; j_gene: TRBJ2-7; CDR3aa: CASSMGLAVAYEQYF; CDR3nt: TGTGCCAGTAGTATGGGACTAGCGGTGGCCTACGAGCAGTACTTC
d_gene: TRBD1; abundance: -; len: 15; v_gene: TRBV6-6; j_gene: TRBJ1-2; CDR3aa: CASSYSRTGGLGYTF; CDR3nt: TGTGCCAGCAGTTACTCGCGGACAGGGGGCTTGGGCTACACCTTC
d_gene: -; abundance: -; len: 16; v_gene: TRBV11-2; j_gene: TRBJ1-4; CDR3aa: CASSLGGSGGYEKLFF; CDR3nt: TGTGCCAGCAGCTTAGGAGGGTCGGGGGGATATGAAAAACTGTTTTTT
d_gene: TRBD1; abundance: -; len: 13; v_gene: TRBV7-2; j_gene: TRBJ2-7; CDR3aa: CASSSKTGYEQYF; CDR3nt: TGTGCCAGCAGCTCGAAGACAGGGTACGAGCAGTACTTC
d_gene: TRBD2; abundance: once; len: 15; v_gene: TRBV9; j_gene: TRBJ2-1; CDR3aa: CASSDQRDTRNEQFF; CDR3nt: TGTGCCAGCAGCGACCAGCGGGATACCCGGAATGAGCAGTTCTTC
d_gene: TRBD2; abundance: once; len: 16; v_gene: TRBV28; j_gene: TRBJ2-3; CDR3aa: CASRGGTSGSTDTQYF; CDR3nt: TGTGCCAGCAGGGGGGGGACTAGCGGCAGCACAGATACGCAGTATTTT
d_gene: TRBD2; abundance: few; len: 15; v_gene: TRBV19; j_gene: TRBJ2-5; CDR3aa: CASSMTSGRLETQYF; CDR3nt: TGTGCCAGTAGTATGACTAGCGGGAGATTGGAGACCCAGTACTTC
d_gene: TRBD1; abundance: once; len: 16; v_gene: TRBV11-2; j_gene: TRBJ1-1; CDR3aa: CASSRLGQGKWTEAFF; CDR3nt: TGTGCCAGCAGCCGACTCGGACAGGGGAAATGGACTGAAGCTTTCTTT
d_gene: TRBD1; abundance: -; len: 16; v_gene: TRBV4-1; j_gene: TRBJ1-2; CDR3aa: CASSQVGQGIFYGYTF; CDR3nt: TGCGCCAGCAGCCAAGTGGGACAGGGGATCTTCTATGGCTACACCTTC
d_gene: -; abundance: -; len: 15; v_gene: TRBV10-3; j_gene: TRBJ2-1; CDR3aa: CAISVRPSGGNEQFF; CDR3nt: TGTGCCATCAGTGTCAGGCCGTCCGGCGGGAATGAGCAGTTCTTC
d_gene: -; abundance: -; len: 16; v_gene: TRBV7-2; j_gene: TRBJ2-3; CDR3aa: CASSLVGDTATDTQYF; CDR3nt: TGTGCCAGCAGCTTAGTCGGGGACACAGCCACAGATACGCAGTATTTT
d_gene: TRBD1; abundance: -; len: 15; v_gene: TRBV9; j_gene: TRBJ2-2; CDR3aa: CASSPRQGVTGELFF; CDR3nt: TGTGCCAGCAGCCCCAGACAGGGCGTCACCGGGGAGCTGTTTTTT